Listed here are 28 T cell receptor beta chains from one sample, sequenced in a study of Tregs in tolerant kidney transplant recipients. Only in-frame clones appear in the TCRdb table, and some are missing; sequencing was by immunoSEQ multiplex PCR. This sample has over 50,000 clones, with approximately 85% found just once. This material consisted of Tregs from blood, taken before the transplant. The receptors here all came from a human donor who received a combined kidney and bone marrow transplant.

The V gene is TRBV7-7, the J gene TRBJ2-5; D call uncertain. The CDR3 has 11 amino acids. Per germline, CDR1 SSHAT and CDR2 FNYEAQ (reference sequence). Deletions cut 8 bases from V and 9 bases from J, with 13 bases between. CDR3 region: CASGKQDPQYF. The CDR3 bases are TGTGCCAGCGGAAAACAAGATCCCCAGTACTTC.

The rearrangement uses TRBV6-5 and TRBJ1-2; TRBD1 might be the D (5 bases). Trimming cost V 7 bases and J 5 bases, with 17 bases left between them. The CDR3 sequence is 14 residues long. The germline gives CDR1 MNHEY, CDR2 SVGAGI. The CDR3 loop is CASTPGLSLYGYTF. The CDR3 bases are TGTGCCAGCACTCCAGGGCTCAGCCTATATGGCTACACCTTC.

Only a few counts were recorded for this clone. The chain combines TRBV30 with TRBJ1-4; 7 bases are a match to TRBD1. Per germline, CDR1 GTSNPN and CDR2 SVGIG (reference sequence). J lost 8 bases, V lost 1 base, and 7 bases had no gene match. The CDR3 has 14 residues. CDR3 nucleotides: TGTGCCTGGAGTGGTACAGGGGTGGAGGAAAAACTGTTTTTT. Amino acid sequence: CAWSGTGVEEKLFF.

The CDR3 here is CASSYRTSGYEQYF. For the CDR3, the DNA is TGTGCCAGCAGCTACCGGACTAGCGGCTACGAGCAGTACTTC. The rearrangement uses TRBV7-2 and TRBJ2-7; 10 positions agree with TRBD2. This CDR3 contains 14 residues. After removal of 4 bases from V and 3 bases from J, the junction contained 3 bases not matched to a gene. The germline V gene encodes CDR1 SGHTA and CDR2 FQGNSA. The full variable domain, in which reference TRBV7-2 and TRBJ2-7 provide the parts outside the CDR3, is GAGVSQSPSNKVTEKGKDVELRCDPISGHTALYWYRQSLGQGLEFLIYFQGNSAPDKSGLPSDRFSAERTGGSVSTLTIQRTQQEDSAVYLCASSYRTSGYEQYFGPGTRLTVT.

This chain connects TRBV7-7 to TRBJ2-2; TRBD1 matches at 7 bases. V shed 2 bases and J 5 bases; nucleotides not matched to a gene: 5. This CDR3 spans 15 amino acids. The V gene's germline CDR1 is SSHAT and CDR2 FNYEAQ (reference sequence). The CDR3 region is CASSLSGGWTGELFF. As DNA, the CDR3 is TGTGCCAGCAGCTTATCAGGGGGATGGACCGGGGAGCTGTTTTTT. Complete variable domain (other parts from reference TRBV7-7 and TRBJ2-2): GAGVSQSPRYKVTKRGQDVTLRCDPISSHATLYWYQQALGQGPEFLTYFNYEAQPDKSGLPSDRFSAERPEGSISTLTIQRTEQRDSAMYRCASSLSGGWTGELFFGEGSRLTVL.

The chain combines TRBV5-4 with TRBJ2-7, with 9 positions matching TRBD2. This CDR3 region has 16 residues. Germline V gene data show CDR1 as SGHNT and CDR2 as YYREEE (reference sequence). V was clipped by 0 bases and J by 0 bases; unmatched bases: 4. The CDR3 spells CASSLGLAGVSYEQYF. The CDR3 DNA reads TGTGCCAGCAGCTTGGGCTTAGCGGGGGTCTCCTACGAGCAGTACTTC.

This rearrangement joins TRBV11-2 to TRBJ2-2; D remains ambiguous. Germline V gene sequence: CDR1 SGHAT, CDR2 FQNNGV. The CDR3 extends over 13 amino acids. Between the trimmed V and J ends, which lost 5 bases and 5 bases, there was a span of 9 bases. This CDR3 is CASSQPSTGELFF. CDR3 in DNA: TGTGCCAGCAGCCAACCCAGTACCGGGGAGCTGTTTTTT.

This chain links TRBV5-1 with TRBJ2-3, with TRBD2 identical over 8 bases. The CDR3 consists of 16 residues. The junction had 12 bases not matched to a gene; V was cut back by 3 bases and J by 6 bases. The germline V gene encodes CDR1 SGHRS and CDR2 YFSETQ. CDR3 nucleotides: TGCGCCAGCAGCTCCCTGTCCGGGGGGGTAGGTGATACGCAGTATTTT. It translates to CASSSLSGGVGDTQYF.

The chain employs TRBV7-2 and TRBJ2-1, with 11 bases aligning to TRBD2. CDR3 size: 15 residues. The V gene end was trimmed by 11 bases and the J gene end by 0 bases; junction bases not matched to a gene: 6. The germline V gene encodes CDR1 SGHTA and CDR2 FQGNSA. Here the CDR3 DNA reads TGTGCCTGTGGACTAGCGGGCGTCTCCTACAATGAGCAGTTCTTC. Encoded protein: CACGLAGVSYNEQFF.

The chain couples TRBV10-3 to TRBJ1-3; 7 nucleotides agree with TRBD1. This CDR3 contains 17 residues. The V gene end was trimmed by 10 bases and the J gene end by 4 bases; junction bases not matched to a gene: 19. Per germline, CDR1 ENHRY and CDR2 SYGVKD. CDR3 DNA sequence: TGTGCCACTACGGTAGGACAGGCACCTGGAGGGGGAAACACCATATATTTT. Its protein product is CATTVGQAPGGGNTIYF.

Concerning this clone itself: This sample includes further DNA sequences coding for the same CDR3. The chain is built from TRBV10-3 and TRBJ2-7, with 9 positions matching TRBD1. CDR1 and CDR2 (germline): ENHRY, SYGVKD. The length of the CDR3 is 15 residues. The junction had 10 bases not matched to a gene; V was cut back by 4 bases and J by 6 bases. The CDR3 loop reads CAISGTQGALSEQYF. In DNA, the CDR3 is TGTGCCATCAGTGGAACACAGGGGGCACTCAGCGAGCAGTACTTC.

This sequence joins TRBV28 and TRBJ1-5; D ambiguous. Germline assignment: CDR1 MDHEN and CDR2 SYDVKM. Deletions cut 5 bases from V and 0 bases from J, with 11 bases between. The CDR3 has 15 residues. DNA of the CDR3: TGTGCCAGCAGTCCATGGGGTAGTAGCAATCAGCCCCAGCATTTT. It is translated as CASSPWGSSNQPQHF. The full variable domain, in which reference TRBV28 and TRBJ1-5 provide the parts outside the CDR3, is DVKVTQSSRYLVKRTGEKVFLECVQDMDHENMFWYRQDPGLGLRLIYFSYDVKMKEKGDIPEGYSVSREKKERFSLILESASTNQTSMYLCASSPWGSSNQPQHFGDGTRLSIL.

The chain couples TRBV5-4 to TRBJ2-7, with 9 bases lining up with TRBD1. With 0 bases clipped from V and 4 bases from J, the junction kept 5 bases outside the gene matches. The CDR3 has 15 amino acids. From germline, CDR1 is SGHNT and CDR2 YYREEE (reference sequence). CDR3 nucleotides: TGTGCCAGCAGCTTGGGGGGGACAGGGTCGTACGAGCAGTACTTC. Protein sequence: CASSLGGTGSYEQYF.

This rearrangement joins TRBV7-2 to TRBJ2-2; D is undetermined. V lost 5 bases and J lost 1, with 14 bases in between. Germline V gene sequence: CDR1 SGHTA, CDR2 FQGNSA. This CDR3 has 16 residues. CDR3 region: CASSLRILGNTGELFF. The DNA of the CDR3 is TGTGCCAGCAGCCTAAGGATTCTGGGGAACACCGGGGAGCTGTTTTTT.

The CDR3 region is CASSFYPGIPFYEQYF. The CDR3 coding sequence is TGCGCCAGCAGCTTCTACCCCGGGATCCCCTTTTACGAGCAGTACTTC. The chain carries TRBV5-1 and TRBJ2-7; tentative D call: TRBD2 (5 bases). Between the trimmed V and J ends, which lost 2 bases and 4 bases, there was a span of 19 bases. The CDR3 has 16 residues. Germline V gene data show CDR1 as SGHRS and CDR2 as YFSETQ. Using reference TRBV5-1 and TRBJ2-7 for the parts outside the CDR3, the full variable domain is KAGVTQTPRYLIKTRGQQVTLSCSPISGHRSVSWYQQTPGQGLQFLFEYFSETQRNKGNFPGRFSGRQFSNSRSEMNVSTLELGDSALYLCASSFYPGIPFYEQYFGPGTRLTVT.

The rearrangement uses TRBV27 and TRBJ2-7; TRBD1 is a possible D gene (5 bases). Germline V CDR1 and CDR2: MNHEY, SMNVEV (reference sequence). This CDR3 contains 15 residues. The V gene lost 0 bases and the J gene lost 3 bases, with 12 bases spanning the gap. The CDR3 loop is CASSLSSQGLYEQYF. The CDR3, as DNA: TGTGCCAGCAGTTTATCGAGCCAGGGCCTCTACGAGCAGTACTTC.

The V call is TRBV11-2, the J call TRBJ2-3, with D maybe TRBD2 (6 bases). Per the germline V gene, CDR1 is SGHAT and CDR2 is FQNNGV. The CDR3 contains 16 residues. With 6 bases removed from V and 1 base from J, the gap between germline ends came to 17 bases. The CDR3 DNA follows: TGTGCCAGCAGTCAGACCGGGACTCGCCGCACAGATACGCAGTATTTT. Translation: CASSQTGTRRTDTQYF.

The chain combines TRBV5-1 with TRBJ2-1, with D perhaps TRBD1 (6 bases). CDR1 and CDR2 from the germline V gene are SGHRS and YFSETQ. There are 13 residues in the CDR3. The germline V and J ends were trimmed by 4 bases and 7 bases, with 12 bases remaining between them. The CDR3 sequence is CASSGDTLNEQFF. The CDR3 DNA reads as TGCGCCAGCAGCGGGGACACATTGAATGAGCAGTTCTTC. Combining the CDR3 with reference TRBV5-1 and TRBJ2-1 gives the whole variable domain KAGVTQTPRYLIKTRGQQVTLSCSPISGHRSVSWYQQTPGQGLQFLFEYFSETQRNKGNFPGRFSGRQFSNSRSEMNVSTLELGDSALYLCASSGDTLNEQFFGPGTRLTVL.

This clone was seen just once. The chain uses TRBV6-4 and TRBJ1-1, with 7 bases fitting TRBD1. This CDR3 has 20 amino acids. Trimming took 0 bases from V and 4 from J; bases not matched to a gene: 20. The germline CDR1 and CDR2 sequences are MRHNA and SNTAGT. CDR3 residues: CASSDSTGRGGRGMVTEAFF. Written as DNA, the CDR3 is TGTGCCAGCAGTGACTCGACAGGGCGAGGGGGCAGGGGGATGGTCACTGAAGCTTTCTTT.

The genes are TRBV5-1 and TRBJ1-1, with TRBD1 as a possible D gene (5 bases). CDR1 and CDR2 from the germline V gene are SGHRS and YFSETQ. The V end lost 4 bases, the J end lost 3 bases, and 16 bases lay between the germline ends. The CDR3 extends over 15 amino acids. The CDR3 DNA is TGCGCCAGCAGCCCCGAAATCGGGACGGACACTGAAGCTTTCTTT. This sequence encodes CASSPEIGTDTEAFF.

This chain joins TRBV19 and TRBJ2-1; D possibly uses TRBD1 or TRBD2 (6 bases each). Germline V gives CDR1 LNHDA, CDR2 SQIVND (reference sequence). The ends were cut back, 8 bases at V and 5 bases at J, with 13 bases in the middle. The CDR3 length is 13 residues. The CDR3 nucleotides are TGTGCCAGTGACGGGGGCCCTGACAATGAGCAGTTCTTC. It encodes CASDGGPDNEQFF.

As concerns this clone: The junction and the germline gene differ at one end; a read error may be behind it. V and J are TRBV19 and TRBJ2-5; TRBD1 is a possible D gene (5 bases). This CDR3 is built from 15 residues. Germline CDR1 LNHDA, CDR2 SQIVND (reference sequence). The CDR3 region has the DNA TGTGTCAGTAGTATTTACGCCGTGCAGGGAGAGACCCAGTACTTC. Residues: CVSSIYAVQGETQYF.

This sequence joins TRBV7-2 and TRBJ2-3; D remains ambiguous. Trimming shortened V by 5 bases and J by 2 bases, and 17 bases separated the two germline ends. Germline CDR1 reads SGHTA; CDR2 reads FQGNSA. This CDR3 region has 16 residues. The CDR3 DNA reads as TGTGCCAGCAGCCGACAAGCCCCCGGTTCCACAGATACGCAGTATTTT. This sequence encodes CASSRQAPGSTDTQYF.

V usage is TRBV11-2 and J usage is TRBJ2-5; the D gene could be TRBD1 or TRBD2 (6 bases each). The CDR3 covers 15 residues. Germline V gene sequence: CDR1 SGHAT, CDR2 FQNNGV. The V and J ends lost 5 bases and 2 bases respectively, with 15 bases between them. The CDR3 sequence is CASSVRGGLQETQYF. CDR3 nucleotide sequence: TGTGCCAGCAGCGTAAGAGGGGGGCTACAAGAGACCCAGTACTTC.

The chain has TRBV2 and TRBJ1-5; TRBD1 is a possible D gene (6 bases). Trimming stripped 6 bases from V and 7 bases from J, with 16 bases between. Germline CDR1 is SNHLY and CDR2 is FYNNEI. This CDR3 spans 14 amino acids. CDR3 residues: CASSLRGFGQPQHF. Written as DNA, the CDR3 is TGTGCCAGCAGCCTCAGGGGTTTTGGGCAGCCCCAGCATTTT.

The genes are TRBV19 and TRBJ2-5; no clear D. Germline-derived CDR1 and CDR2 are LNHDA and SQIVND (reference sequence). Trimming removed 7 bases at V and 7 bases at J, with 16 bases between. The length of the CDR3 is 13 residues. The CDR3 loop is CASTPGGVGTQYF. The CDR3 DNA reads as TGTGCCAGTACCCCCGGCGGAGTAGGGACCCAGTACTTC.

CDR3 protein: CASSLLPDAHQPQHF. The CDR3 region has the DNA TGTGCCAGCAGCTTACTCCCGGACGCGCATCAGCCCCAGCATTTT. This sequence joins TRBV6-5 and TRBJ1-5; D is ambiguous. Per germline, CDR1 MNHEY and CDR2 SVGAGI. V gave up 6 bases and J gave up 5 bases, with 17 bases separating them. The CDR3 has 15 residues.

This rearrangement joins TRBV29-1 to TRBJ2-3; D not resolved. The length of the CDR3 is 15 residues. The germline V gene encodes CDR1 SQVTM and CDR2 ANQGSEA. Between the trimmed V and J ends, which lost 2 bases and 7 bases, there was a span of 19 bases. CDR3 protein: CSVELRSALLYTQYF. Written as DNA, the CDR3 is TGCAGCGTTGAACTGAGGAGCGCCCTCCTTTATACGCAGTATTTT.